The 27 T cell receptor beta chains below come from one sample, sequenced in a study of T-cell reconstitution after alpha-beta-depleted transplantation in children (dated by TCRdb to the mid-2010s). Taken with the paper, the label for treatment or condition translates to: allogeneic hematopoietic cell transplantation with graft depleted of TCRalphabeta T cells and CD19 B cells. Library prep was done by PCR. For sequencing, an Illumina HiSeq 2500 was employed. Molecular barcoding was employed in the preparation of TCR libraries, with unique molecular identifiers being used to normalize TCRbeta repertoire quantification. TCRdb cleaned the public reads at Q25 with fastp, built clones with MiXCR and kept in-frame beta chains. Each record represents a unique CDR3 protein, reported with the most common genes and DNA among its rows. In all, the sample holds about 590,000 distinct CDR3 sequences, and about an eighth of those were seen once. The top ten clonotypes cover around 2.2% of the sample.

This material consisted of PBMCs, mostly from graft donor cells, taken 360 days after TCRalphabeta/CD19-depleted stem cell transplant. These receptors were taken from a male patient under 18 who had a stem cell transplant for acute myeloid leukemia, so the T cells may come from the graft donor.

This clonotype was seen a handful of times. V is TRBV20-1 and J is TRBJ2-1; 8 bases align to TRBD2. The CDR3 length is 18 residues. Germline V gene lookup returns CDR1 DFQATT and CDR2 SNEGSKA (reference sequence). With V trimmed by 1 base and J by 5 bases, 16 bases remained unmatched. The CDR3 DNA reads TGCAGTGCTAGAGGTTTCAAGGGCGGACTAGCCATCGACAATGAGCAGTTCTTC. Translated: CSARGFKGGLAIDNEQFF.

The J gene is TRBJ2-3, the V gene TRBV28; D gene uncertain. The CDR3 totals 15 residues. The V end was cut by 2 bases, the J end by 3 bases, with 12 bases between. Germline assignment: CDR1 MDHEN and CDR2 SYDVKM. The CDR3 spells CASSLRPLGTDTQYF. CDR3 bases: TGTGCCAGCAGTTTAAGACCTTTAGGGACAGATACGCAGTATTTT.

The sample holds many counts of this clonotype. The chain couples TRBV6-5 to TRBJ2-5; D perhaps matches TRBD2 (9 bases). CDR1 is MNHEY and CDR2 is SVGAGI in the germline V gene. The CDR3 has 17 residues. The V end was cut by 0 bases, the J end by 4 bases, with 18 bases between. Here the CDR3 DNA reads TGTGCCAGCAGTTACTCGACTCCTAGCGGGACAGGAGAGACCCAGTACTTC. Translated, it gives CASSYSTPSGTGETQYF.

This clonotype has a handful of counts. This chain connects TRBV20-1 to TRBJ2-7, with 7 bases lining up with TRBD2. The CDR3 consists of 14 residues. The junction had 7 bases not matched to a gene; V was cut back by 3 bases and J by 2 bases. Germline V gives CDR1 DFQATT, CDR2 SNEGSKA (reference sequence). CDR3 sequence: CSASSPGGTYEQYF. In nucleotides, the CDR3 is TGCAGTGCTAGCTCTCCGGGAGGCACCTACGAGCAGTACTTC.

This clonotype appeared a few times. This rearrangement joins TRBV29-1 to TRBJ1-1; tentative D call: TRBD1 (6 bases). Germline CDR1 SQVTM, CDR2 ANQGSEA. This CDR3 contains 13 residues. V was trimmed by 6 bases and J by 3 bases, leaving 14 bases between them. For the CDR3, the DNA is TGCAGCGTGGGGGGGGCTGTGGACACTGAAGCTTTCTTT. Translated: CSVGGAVDTEAFF.

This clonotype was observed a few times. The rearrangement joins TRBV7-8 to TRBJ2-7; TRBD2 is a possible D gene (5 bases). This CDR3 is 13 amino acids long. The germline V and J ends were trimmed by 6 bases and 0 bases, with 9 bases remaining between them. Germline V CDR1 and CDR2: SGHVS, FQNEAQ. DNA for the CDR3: TGTGCCAGCAGTGACTACTCCTCCTACGAGCAGTACTTC. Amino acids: CASSDYSSYEQYF. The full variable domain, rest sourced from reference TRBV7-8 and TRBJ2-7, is GAGVSQSPRYKVAKRGQDVALRCDPISGHVSLFWYQQALGQGPEFLTYFQNEAQLDKSGLPSDRFFAERPEGSVSTLKIQRTQQEDSAVYLCASSDYSSYEQYFGPGTRLTVT.

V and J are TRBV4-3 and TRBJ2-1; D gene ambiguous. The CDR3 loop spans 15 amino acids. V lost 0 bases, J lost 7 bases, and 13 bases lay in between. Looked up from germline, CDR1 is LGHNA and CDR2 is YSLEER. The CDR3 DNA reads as TGCGCCAGCAGCCAAGATCGACCGATAGCTAATGAGCAGTTCTTC. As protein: CASSQDRPIANEQFF.

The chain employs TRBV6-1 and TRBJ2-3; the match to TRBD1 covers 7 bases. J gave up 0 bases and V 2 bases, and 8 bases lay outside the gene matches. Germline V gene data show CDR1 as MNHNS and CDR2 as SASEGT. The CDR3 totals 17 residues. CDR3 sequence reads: CASSELKTGISTDTQYF. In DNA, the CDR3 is TGTGCCAGCAGTGAATTAAAGACAGGGATTAGCACAGATACGCAGTATTTT.

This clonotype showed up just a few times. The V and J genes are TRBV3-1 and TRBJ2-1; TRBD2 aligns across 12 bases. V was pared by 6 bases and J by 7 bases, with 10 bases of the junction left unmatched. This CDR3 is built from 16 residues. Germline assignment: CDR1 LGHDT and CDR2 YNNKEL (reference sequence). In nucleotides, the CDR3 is TGTGCCAGCAGGACATTCCTAGCGGGAGGGGGGAATGAGCAGTTCTTC. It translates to CASRTFLAGGGNEQFF.

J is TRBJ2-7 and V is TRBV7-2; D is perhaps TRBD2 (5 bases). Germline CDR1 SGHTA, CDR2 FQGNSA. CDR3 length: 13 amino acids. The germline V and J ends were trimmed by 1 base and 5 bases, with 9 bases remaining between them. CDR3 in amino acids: CASSLVLVNEQYF. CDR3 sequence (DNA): TGTGCCAGCAGCTTAGTACTAGTTAACGAGCAGTACTTC.

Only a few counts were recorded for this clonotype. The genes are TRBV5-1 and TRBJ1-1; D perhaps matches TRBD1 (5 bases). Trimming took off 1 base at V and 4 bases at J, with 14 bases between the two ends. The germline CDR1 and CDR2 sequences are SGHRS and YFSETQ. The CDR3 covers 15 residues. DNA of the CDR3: TGCGCCAGCAGCTTGCATGGGGGGTCGGCCACTGAAGCTTTCTTT. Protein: CASSLHGGSATEAFF.

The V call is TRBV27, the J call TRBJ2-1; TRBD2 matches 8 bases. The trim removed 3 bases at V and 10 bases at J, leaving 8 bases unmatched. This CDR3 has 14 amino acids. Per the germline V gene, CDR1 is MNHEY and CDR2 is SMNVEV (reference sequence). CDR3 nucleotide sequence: TGTGCCAGCAGTTTTATTAGGGTAGCGGGAGAGCAGTTCTTC. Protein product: CASSFIRVAGEQFF.

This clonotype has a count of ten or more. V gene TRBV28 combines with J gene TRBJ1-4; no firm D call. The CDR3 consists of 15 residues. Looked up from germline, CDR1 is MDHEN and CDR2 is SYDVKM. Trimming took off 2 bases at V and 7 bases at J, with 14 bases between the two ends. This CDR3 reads CASSLVTGWGEKLFF. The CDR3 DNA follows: TGTGCCAGCAGTTTAGTGACCGGGTGGGGTGAAAAACTGTTTTTT. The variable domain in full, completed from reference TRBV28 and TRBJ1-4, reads DVKVTQSSRYLVKRTGEKVFLECVQDMDHENMFWYRQDPGLGLRLIYFSYDVKMKEKGDIPEGYSVSREKKERFSLILESASTNQTSMYLCASSLVTGWGEKLFFGSGTQLSVL.

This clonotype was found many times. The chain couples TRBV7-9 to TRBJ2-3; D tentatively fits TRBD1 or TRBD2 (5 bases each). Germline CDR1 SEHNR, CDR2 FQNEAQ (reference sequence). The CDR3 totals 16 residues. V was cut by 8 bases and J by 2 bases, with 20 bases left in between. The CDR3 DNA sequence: TGTGCCAGCGACTACCGGACCACAGGTCCCACAGATACGCAGTATTTT. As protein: CASDYRTTGPTDTQYF.

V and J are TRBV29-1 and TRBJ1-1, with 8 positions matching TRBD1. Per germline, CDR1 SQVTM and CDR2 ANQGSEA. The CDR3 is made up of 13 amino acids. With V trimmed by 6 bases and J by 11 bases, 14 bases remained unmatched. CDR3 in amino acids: CSVLGDRGGGAFF. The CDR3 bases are TGCAGCGTGCTCGGCGACAGGGGTGGAGGTGCTTTCTTT.

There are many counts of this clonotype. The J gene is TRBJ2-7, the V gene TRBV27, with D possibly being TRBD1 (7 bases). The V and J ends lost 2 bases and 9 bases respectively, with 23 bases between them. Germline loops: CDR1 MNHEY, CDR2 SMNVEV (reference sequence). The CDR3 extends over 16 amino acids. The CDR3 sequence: CASSLDELTGRSGQYF. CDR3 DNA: TGTGCCAGCAGTTTAGACGAATTGACAGGGAGGAGCGGGCAGTACTTC.

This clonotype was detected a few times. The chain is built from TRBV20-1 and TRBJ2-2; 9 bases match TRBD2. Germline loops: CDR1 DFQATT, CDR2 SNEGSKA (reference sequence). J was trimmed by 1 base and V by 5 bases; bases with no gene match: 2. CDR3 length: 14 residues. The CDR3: CSAGLARNTGELFF. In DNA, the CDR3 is TGCAGTGCTGGACTAGCGAGGAACACCGGGGAGCTGTTTTTT.

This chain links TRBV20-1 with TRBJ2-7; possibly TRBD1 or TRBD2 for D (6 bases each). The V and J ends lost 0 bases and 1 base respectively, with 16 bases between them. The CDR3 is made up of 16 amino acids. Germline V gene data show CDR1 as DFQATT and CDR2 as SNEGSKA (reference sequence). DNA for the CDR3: TGCAGTGCTAGAGACCCGGGGGCAGGAGAATCCTACGAGCAGTACTTC. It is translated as CSARDPGAGESYEQYF.

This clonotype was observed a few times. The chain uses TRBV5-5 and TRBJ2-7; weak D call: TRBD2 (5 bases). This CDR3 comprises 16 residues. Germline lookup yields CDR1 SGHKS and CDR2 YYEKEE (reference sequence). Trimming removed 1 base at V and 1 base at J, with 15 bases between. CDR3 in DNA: TGTGCCAGCAGCTTGTACCCGGGAATCTTGTCCTACGAGCAGTACTTC. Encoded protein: CASSLYPGILSYEQYF.

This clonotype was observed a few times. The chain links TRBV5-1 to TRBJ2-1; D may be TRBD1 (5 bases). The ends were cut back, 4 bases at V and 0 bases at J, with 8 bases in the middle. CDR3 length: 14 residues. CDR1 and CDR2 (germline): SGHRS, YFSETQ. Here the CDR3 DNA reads TGCGCCAGCAGCCAGACAGACTCCTACAATGAGCAGTTCTTC. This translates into CASSQTDSYNEQFF.

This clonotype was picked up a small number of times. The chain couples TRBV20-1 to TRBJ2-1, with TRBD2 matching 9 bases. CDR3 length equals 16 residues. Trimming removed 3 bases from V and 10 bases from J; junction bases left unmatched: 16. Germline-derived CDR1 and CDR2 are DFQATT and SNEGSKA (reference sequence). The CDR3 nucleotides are TGCAGTGCTAGTTACCCCGGGACTAGCTCCTCATGGGAGCAGTTCTTC. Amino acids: CSASYPGTSSSWEQFF.

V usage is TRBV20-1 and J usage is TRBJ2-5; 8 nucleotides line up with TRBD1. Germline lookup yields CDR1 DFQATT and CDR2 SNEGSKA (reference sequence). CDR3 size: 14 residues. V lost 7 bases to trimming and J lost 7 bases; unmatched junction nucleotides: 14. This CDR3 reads CSVRDRYPSGTQYF. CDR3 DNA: TGCAGTGTGCGGGACAGGTACCCCTCGGGGACCCAGTACTTC.

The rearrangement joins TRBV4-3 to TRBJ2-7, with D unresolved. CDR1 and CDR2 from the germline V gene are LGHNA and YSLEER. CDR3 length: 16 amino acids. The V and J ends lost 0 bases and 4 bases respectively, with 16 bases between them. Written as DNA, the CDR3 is TGCGCCAGCAGCCAAGATTGGTTCCCCGAAAGGTACGAGCAGTACTTC. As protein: CASSQDWFPERYEQYF.

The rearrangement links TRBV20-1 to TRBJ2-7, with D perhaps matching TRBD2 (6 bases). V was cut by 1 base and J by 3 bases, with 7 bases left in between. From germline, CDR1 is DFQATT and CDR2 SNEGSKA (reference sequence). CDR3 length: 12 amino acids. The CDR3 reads CSARAGVYEQYF. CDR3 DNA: TGCAGTGCTAGAGCGGGAGTCTACGAGCAGTACTTC.

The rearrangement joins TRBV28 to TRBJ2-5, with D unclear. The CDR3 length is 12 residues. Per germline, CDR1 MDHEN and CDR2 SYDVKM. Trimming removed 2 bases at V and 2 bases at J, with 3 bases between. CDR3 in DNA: TGTGCCAGCAGTTTAATGCAAGAGACCCAGTACTTC. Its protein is CASSLMQETQYF.

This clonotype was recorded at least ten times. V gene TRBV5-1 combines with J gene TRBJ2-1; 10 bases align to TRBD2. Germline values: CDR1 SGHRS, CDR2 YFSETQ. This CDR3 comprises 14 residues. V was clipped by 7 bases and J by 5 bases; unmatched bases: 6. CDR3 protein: CASGRAGGHNEQFF. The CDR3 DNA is TGCGCCAGCGGGCGAGCGGGAGGGCACAATGAGCAGTTCTTC.

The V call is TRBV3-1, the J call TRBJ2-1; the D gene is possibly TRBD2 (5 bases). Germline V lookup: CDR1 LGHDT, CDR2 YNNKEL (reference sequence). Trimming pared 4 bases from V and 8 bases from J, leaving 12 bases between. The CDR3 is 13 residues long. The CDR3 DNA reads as TGTGCCAGCAGCCGCGCCGGGAACTATGAGCAGTTCTTC. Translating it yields CASSRAGNYEQFF.